These T cell receptor beta chains were read from a single sample in a study of shared clonotypes between healthy human individuals. Libraries were prepared by immunoSEQ multiplex PCR; TCRdb keeps only in-frame clonotypes and omits some of them. The top ten clones hold 0.3% to 0.45% of a sample with more than 1,200,000 clones, 98% of them seen once. Sample: naive CD4+ T cells sorted from blood. The receptor set was obtained from a man under 40 in good health. CDR3s include the opening cysteine and the closing phenylalanine or tryptophan. The D gene is left open where the match is weak. Clone size is shown for a subset of rows, as once, few, many or a class of expanded clone.

d_call j_call v_call clone_size cdr3_aa cdr3_nt
TRBD1 TRBJ2-1 TRBV19 - CASSNLEGQGSNEQFF TGTGCCAGTAGCAACCTCGAGGGACAGGGTAGCAATGAGCAGTTCTTC
- TRBJ1-1 TRBV30 - CAWSVRSGDMNTEAFF TGTGCCTGGAGTGTACGTAGTGGGGACATGAACACTGAAGCTTTCTTT
- TRBJ2-5 TRBV7-7 - CASSFSGGQPQETQYF TGTGCCAGCAGCTTCTCAGGAGGGCAGCCTCAAGAGACCCAGTACTTC
TRBD2 TRBJ2-7 TRBV4-1 - CASSLARAGGAEQYF TGCGCCAGCAGCCTTGCGAGAGCGGGAGGGGCCGAGCAGTACTTC
- TRBJ2-2 TRBV7-9 - CASSGGELFF TGTGCCAGCAGCGGGGGGGAGCTGTTTTTT
TRBD2 TRBJ2-2 TRBV5-1 - CASSTGLAGDTGELFF TGCGCCAGCAGCACCGGACTAGCGGGGGACACCGGGGAGCTGTTTTTT
- TRBJ2-3 TRBV2 - CASSDLGRSTDTQYF TGTGCCAGCAGTGACTTGGGGCGTAGCACAGATACGCAGTATTTT
TRBD1 TRBJ1-2 TRBV6-1 - CAANRGFLYGYTF TGTGCCGCAAACAGGGGGTTCTTGTATGGCTACACCTTC
- TRBJ2-3 TRBV5-1 once CASSFGTQTDTQYF TGCGCCAGCAGCTTCGGTACACAGACAGATACGCAGTATTTT
TRBD2 TRBJ2-3 TRBV18 - CASSPGLAERYTQYF TGTGCCAGCTCACCAGGACTAGCGGAACGGTATACGCAGTATTTT
TRBD1 TRBJ1-5 TRBV2 - CASSGPTGVPQPQHF TGTGCCAGCAGTGGCCCCACAGGGGTGCCTCAGCCCCAGCATTTT
- TRBJ1-5 TRBV21-1 - CASTTGRRNQPQHF TGTGCCAGCACTACCGGGAGGCGGAATCAGCCCCAGCATTTT
- TRBJ2-6 TRBV9 - CASSVTGAGANVLTF TGTGCCAGCAGCGTTACGGGGGCTGGGGCCAACGTCCTGACTTTC
- TRBJ2-5 TRBV18 - CASSPRPGDETQYF TGTGCCAGCTCACCACGTCCAGGGGATGAGACCCAGTACTTC
- TRBJ2-2 TRBV5-5 - CASSLAQLSGELFF TGTGCCAGCAGCTTGGCCCAGCTGAGCGGGGAGCTGTTTTTT
TRBD1 TRBJ2-3 TRBV11-2 - CASSFISAGTGDTDTQYF TGTGCCAGCAGTTTCATCTCCGCCGGGACAGGGGACACAGATACGCAGTATTTT
- TRBJ2-4 TRBV21-1 - CASSNKRETLLAKNIQYF TGTGCCAGCAGCAACAAGAGAGAGACCCTACTAGCCAAAAACATTCAGTACTTC
- TRBJ1-1 TRBV5-1 - CASSNPGDYWDTEAFF TGCGCCAGCAGCAATCCCGGGGACTACTGGGACACTGAAGCTTTCTTT
TRBD1 TRBJ2-3 TRBV27 - CASSPDRTGGIVGQYF TGTGCCAGCAGCCCCGACCGGACAGGGGGGATCGTGGGGCAGTATTTT
TRBD1 TRBJ2-7 TRBV6-1 - CASTRTGGSYEQYF TGTGCCAGCACCAGGACAGGGGGCTCCTACGAGCAGTACTTC
- TRBJ1-1 TRBV7-3 - CASREAGGVTEAFF TGTGCCAGCAGAGAAGCGGGCGGCGTCACTGAAGCTTTCTTT
TRBD1 TRBJ2-7 TRBV2 - CASSTGVPPEQYF TGTGCCAGCAGTACAGGGGTCCCCCCCGAGCAGTACTTC
- TRBJ2-7 TRBV7-9 - CASSFAGARRYEQYF TGTGCCAGCAGTTTCGCCGGGGCGAGGCGGTACGAGCAGTACTTC
- TRBJ2-6 TRBV15 once CATSRTASGANVLTF TGTGCCACCAGCAGGACAGCCTCTGGGGCCAACGTCCTGACTTTC
- TRBJ2-4 TRBV5-4 once CASSLSQGIHNIQYF TGTGCCAGCAGCTTGTCTCAGGGAATTCATAACATTCAGTACTTC
- TRBJ2-2 TRBV6-5 - CASTEVSTGELFF TGTGCCAGCACCGAGGTATCGACCGGGGAGCTGTTTTTT
TRBD1 TRBJ1-1 TRBV27 - CASSTGTGGMRVEAFF TGTGCCAGCAGCACCGGGACAGGAGGGATGAGGGTTGAAGCTTTCTTT
TRBD2 TRBJ2-1 TRBV7-2 once CASSRRTSGANEQFF TGTGCCAGCAGCCGTCGGACTAGCGGGGCCAATGAGCAGTTCTTC
TRBD2 TRBJ2-2 TRBV18 - CASSPRTSGRSGELFF TGTGCCAGCTCACCTCGGACTAGCGGGAGATCCGGGGAGCTGTTTTTT
- TRBJ2-1 TRBV7-9 - CASSLLGGNEQFF TGTGCCAGCAGCTTGTTAGGAGGCAATGAGCAGTTCTTC
TRBD1 TRBJ2-7 TRBV5-6 - CASSLLAGTGINEQYF TGTGCCAGCAGCTTGTTGGCCGGGACAGGGATTAACGAGCAGTACTTC
- TRBJ1-2 TRBV19 - CASSILSGVYGYTF TGTGCCAGTAGTATTTTGTCCGGAGTATATGGCTACACCTTC
- TRBJ2-5 TRBV18 - CASSGRRETQYF TGTGCCAGCTCCGGGAGAAGAGAGACCCAGTACTTC